These T cell receptor beta chains were read from a single sample in a study of human T cells and chemical hapten exposure. TCRdb itself ran the RACE reads through MiXCR, one entry per CDR3 protein. The sample lists about 360,000 distinct CDR3 sequences; nearly 5% were seen once. Sequences were derived from whole blood, sampled in connection with sensitization to the hapten diphenylcyclopropenone (DPC). The source of these receptors is a woman between 45 and 60 years old with alopecia areata. Some clones in this sample may be carry-over from other donors' samples. Both conserved end residues are part of each CDR3. A D gene is named only where the DNA matches it firmly. Only part of the rows carry a size: once, few, many, or a class if the clone is expanded.

d_gene: NA; v_gene: TRBV12-3/TRBV12-4; abundance: many; j_gene: TRBJ2-2; CDR3nt: TGTGCCAGCAGTTTCCCCAGGCCCGGGGAGCTGTTTTTT; CDR3aa: CASSFPRPGELFF
d_gene: NA; v_gene: TRBV9; abundance: many; j_gene: TRBJ1-1; CDR3nt: TGTGCCAGCAGCCGTGGAGGGGGGATAAAGACTGAAGCTTTCTTT; CDR3aa: CASSRGGGIKTEAFF
d_gene: NA; v_gene: TRBV20-1; abundance: NA; j_gene: TRBJ2-6; CDR3nt: TGCAGTGCTCAGGGCTTTCGGGGCAACTCTGGGGCCAACGTCCTGACTTTC; CDR3aa: CSAQGFRGNSGANVLTF
d_gene: TRBD2; v_gene: TRBV6-5; abundance: many; j_gene: TRBJ2-1; CDR3nt: TGTGCCAGCACCCTGACTAGCGGGGACTCCTACAATGAGCAGTTCTTC; CDR3aa: CASTLTSGDSYNEQFF
d_gene: NA; v_gene: TRBV5-5; abundance: NA; j_gene: TRBJ1-1; CDR3nt: TGTGCCAGCAGCAATGGGGATCTGGGCACTGAAGCTTTCTTT; CDR3aa: CASSNGDLGTEAFF
d_gene: TRBD1; v_gene: TRBV5-1; abundance: many; j_gene: TRBJ2-1; CDR3nt: TGCGCCAGCAGCTTGGGGGCAGGGGGATCCAATGAGCAGTTCTTC; CDR3aa: CASSLGAGGSNEQFF
d_gene: TRBD1; v_gene: TRBV27; abundance: many; j_gene: TRBJ1-2; CDR3nt: TGTGCCAGCAGTACCAAGGACAGGGATATCTATGGCTACACCTTC; CDR3aa: CASSTKDRDIYGYTF
d_gene: NA; v_gene: TRBV5-1; abundance: few; j_gene: TRBJ1-1; CDR3nt: TGCGCCAGCAGCCAGCACTCGAGCACTGAAGCTTTCTTT; CDR3aa: CASSQHSSTEAFF
d_gene: TRBD2; v_gene: TRBV5-4; abundance: once; j_gene: TRBJ2-1; CDR3nt: TGTGCCAGCAGCCCTGGGACTAGCGGGAGAACCAATGAGCAGTTCTTC; CDR3aa: CASSPGTSGRTNEQFF
d_gene: NA; v_gene: TRBV7-6; abundance: few; j_gene: TRBJ1-3; CDR3nt: TGTGCCAGCAGCTTAGGACAGGAGGGTTACTCTGGAAACACCATATATTTT; CDR3aa: CASSLGQEGYSGNTIYF
d_gene: NA; v_gene: TRBV4-1; abundance: NA; j_gene: TRBJ1-2; CDR3nt: TGCGCCAGCAGCCGGACGCCGGGACGTCTCGATGGCTACACCTTC; CDR3aa: CASSRTPGRLDGYTF
d_gene: NA; v_gene: TRBV12-3/TRBV12-4; abundance: many; j_gene: TRBJ1-6; CDR3nt: TGTGCCAGCAGCAGAGGGAGAAATTCACCCCTCCACTTT; CDR3aa: CASSRGRNSPLHF
d_gene: TRBD1; v_gene: TRBV29-1; abundance: many; j_gene: TRBJ2-6; CDR3nt: TGCAGCGTCTCCGGGACAGGCGCCTCTGGGGCCAACGTCCTGACTTTC; CDR3aa: CSVSGTGASGANVLTF
d_gene: TRBD1; v_gene: TRBV27; abundance: NA; j_gene: TRBJ1-1; CDR3nt: TGTGCCAGCAGGACAGGGGAGAACACTGAAGCTTTCTTT; CDR3aa: CASRTGENTEAFF
d_gene: NA; v_gene: TRBV7-2; abundance: many; j_gene: TRBJ2-1; CDR3nt: TGTGCCAGCAGCTTCCCTCCTCTAGCAATACGGGAGCAGTTCTTC; CDR3aa: CASSFPPLAIREQFF
d_gene: TRBD1; v_gene: TRBV4-3; abundance: many; j_gene: TRBJ1-2; CDR3nt: TGCGCCAGCAGCCCTTCATGGACAGGGGAGGAGGGCTACACCTTC; CDR3aa: CASSPSWTGEEGYTF
d_gene: TRBD2; v_gene: TRBV7-2; abundance: many; j_gene: TRBJ2-1; CDR3nt: TGTGCCAGCAGCTTACTAGCGGGGCGCAATGAGCAGTTCTTC; CDR3aa: CASSLLAGRNEQFF
d_gene: NA; v_gene: TRBV11-2; abundance: many; j_gene: TRBJ2-5; CDR3nt: TGTGCCAGCAGCTTACCGTCAGGGACAATCAAGACCCAGTACTTC; CDR3aa: CASSLPSGTIKTQYF
d_gene: NA; v_gene: TRBV19; abundance: NA; j_gene: TRBJ1-2; CDR3nt: TGTGCCAGTAGTATAACTCCAGGGGTTAACTATGGCTACACCTTC; CDR3aa: CASSITPGVNYGYTF
d_gene: NA; v_gene: TRBV4-3; abundance: many; j_gene: TRBJ2-7; CDR3nt: TGCGCCAGCAGCCAAGACGTGGCGGGGAACTACGAGCAGTACTTC; CDR3aa: CASSQDVAGNYEQYF
d_gene: TRBD2; v_gene: TRBV28; abundance: many; j_gene: TRBJ2-3; CDR3nt: TGTGCCAGCACCGGGGGGGGGCTAGCGGAGTCCCCAGATACGCAGTATTTT; CDR3aa: CASTGGGLAESPDTQYF
d_gene: NA; v_gene: TRBV6-2/TRBV6-3; abundance: many; j_gene: TRBJ1-2; CDR3nt: TGTGCCACCAAACAAGGGGCCAACTATGGCTACACCTTC; CDR3aa: CATKQGANYGYTF
d_gene: TRBD1; v_gene: TRBV18; abundance: many; j_gene: TRBJ2-2; CDR3nt: TGTGCCAGCTCACCGGGACAGGAGAACACCGGGGAGCTGTTTTTT; CDR3aa: CASSPGQENTGELFF
d_gene: NA; v_gene: TRBV6-5; abundance: NA; j_gene: TRBJ2-3; CDR3nt: TGTGCCAGCAGTTACAGTCTAGGGGCAGATACGCAGTATTTT; CDR3aa: CASSYSLGADTQYF
d_gene: TRBD1; v_gene: TRBV29-1; abundance: many; j_gene: TRBJ2-5; CDR3nt: TGCAGCGTCGCTAGGGACAGGGGGCGGGAGACCCAGTACTTC; CDR3aa: CSVARDRGRETQYF
d_gene: TRBD1; v_gene: TRBV20-1; abundance: many; j_gene: TRBJ1-1; CDR3nt: TGCAGTGCTAGAGATCCACAGGGGGCTGGCACTGAAGCTTTCTTT; CDR3aa: CSARDPQGAGTEAFF
d_gene: TRBD2; v_gene: TRBV7-9; abundance: NA; j_gene: TRBJ2-3; CDR3nt: TGTGCCAGCAGCTCCCGAGGTCCAGCGGGGCGCACAGATACGCAGTATTTT; CDR3aa: CASSSRGPAGRTDTQYF
d_gene: TRBD1; v_gene: TRBV6-5; abundance: many; j_gene: TRBJ2-5; CDR3nt: TGTGCCAGCAGTTTCGTACAGGGGTCGGGTGAGACCCAGTACTTC; CDR3aa: CASSFVQGSGETQYF
d_gene: TRBD1; v_gene: TRBV24-1; abundance: NA; j_gene: TRBJ2-1; CDR3nt: TGTGCCACCAGTGAACGCCGGACAGGGGACGTCAATGAGCAGTTCTTC; CDR3aa: CATSERRTGDVNEQFF
d_gene: NA; v_gene: TRBV20-1; abundance: NA; j_gene: TRBJ2-7; CDR3nt: TGCAGTGCTATAAACGGTTGGAACTCCTACGAGCAGTACTTC; CDR3aa: CSAINGWNSYEQYF
d_gene: NA; v_gene: TRBV25-1; abundance: NA; j_gene: TRBJ2-3; CDR3nt: TGTGCCAGCAGTGAAGGGGGGACTCCAGCCTCTAGCACAGATACGCAGTATTTT; CDR3aa: CASSEGGTPASSTDTQYF
d_gene: TRBD1; v_gene: TRBV7-8; abundance: many; j_gene: TRBJ2-3; CDR3nt: TGTGCCAGCAGCTTGAGGGGGCGGTCGACAGATACAGATACGCAGTATTTT; CDR3aa: CASSLRGRSTDTDTQYF
d_gene: NA; v_gene: TRBV27; abundance: many; j_gene: TRBJ1-3; CDR3nt: TGTGCCAGCAGCGGACAGCTTGGCTCTGGAAACACCATATATTTT; CDR3aa: CASSGQLGSGNTIYF
d_gene: NA; v_gene: TRBV27; abundance: many; j_gene: TRBJ1-1; CDR3nt: TGTGCCAGCAGTTTAGCCCAGACAGTGAACACTGAAGCTTTCTTT; CDR3aa: CASSLAQTVNTEAFF
d_gene: NA; v_gene: TRBV24-1; abundance: many; j_gene: TRBJ2-2; CDR3nt: TGTGCCACCAGTGATTTGCAGGGGCTAGCGAGAACCGGGGAGCTGTTTTTT; CDR3aa: CATSDLQGLARTGELFF
d_gene: TRBD1; v_gene: TRBV6-5; abundance: few; j_gene: TRBJ2-7; CDR3nt: TGTGCCAGCGGCCCCAGGGGGCGAGGAACCTACGAGCAGTACTTC; CDR3aa: CASGPRGRGTYEQYF
d_gene: TRBD2; v_gene: TRBV7-6; abundance: few; j_gene: TRBJ2-1; CDR3nt: TGTGCCAGCAGCTTAGTAGAAGGGACTAGCGGGATAGGTGAGCAGTTCTTC; CDR3aa: CASSLVEGTSGIGEQFF
d_gene: TRBD1; v_gene: TRBV4-1; abundance: many; j_gene: TRBJ1-2; CDR3nt: TGCGCCAGCAGCCAATCCGGGACAGCCTATGGCTACACCTTC; CDR3aa: CASSQSGTAYGYTF
d_gene: TRBD1; v_gene: TRBV15; abundance: many; j_gene: TRBJ1-4; CDR3nt: TGTGCCACCAGCAGTGGAGGACAGGGTACTGAAAAACTGTTTTTT; CDR3aa: CATSSGGQGTEKLFF
d_gene: TRBD2; v_gene: TRBV9; abundance: many; j_gene: TRBJ2-5; CDR3nt: TGTGCCAGCAGCGTAGGAGGGACTAGCGGAGAGACCCAGTACTTC; CDR3aa: CASSVGGTSGETQYF
d_gene: NA; v_gene: TRBV2; abundance: few; j_gene: TRBJ1-4; CDR3nt: TGTGCCAGCAGTCGCAGTGCAACTAATGAAAAACTGTTTTTT; CDR3aa: CASSRSATNEKLFF
d_gene: NA; v_gene: TRBV28; abundance: few; j_gene: TRBJ2-5; CDR3nt: TGTGCCAGCAGTTCTTCTGGGACACAGCTTTTC; CDR3aa: CASSSSGTQLF
d_gene: NA; v_gene: TRBV7-6; abundance: many; j_gene: TRBJ1-1; CDR3nt: TGTGCCAGCAGCTTACCGGCCAGTGGGAGAAACACTGAAGCTTTCTTT; CDR3aa: CASSLPASGRNTEAFF
d_gene: NA; v_gene: TRBV6-2/TRBV6-3; abundance: many; j_gene: TRBJ1-5; CDR3nt: TGTGCCAGCAGTTACTCACGGGGCGTTGGACAGCCCCAGCATTTT; CDR3aa: CASSYSRGVGQPQHF
d_gene: NA; v_gene: TRBV5-1; abundance: many; j_gene: TRBJ2-3; CDR3nt: TGCGCCAGCAGCTTGGACCGTCTTATCAGCACAGATACGCAGTATTTT; CDR3aa: CASSLDRLISTDTQYF